This T cell receptor beta chain was profiled in a study of T cell repertoires in cytomegalovirus infection. Overall study context: The public TCR beta signatures pointed to both CMV infection and matching HLA type. Findings and caveats of the study: The study found HLA-C-restricted CMV-specific TCR beta clonotypes dominating the ex vivo response. Summed public TCR beta family frequency identified CMV carriers bearing the relevant HLA.

This clonotype was seen more than once but under ten times. Its antigen is undetermined. TCRdb passed the reads through MiXCR, listing each CDR3 protein once. Altogether around 710,000 distinct CDR3 sequences are present, roughly 29% being singletons, with the ten largest covering roughly 13%. CDR3 length equals 11 residues. Trimming pared 6 bases from V and 4 bases from J, leaving 7 bases between. Germline V lookup: CDR1 LNHDA, CDR2 SQIVND (reference sequence). This material consisted of cultured CD8+ T cells from PBMCs, taken from culture after CMV antigen stimulation. The rearrangement uses TRBV19 and TRBJ2-7; D is unclear. This receptor was taken from a human donor in good health (CMV status not recorded). Some clones in this sample may be carry-over from other donors' samples. CDR3 nucleotides: TGTGCCAGTAGCGATGTTTACGAGCAGTACTTC. It encodes CASSDVYEQYF.